The clone carrying this T cell receptor beta chain was recorded a few times. The antigen is not known. This sample is drawn from a study of cytomegalovirus exposure and HLA in healthy donors. Findings and caveats of the study: Apparent HLA restriction characterized most CMV-associated TCR beta chains in a later analysis. Among donors in an Asian-associated ancestry cluster, a later analysis reportedly found fewer N-insertions than the roughly 700-donor mean.

PCR was performed using 60 Vbeta and 13 Jbeta primers. TCRdb's copy holds only in-frame clones and misses some; the assay was immunoSEQ multiplex PCR. There are about 100,000 clones in the sample; 74% occur only once, and about 2.5% lies in the top ten. Each donor was nominally healthy when sampled (though unrecorded immune exposures were likely). This sequence originates from a man aged 50 to 59 in good health and CMV-seropositive. Specimen: PBMCs.

The CDR3 DNA reads as TGTGCCAGCAGCTTAGACAGTTGGCAGTACTTC. Its translation is CASSLDSWQYF. The chain has TRBV11-2 and TRBJ2-7; D unclear. This CDR3 is built from 11 residues. Germline CDR1 and CDR2: SGHAT and FQNNGV. V lost 0 bases, J lost 9 bases, and 6 bases lay in between.